This T cell receptor beta chain comes out of a study of blood T cell repertoires in COVID-19. About the research overall: PBMCs, B-cell-depleted T cells, or T cells were the source of the cDNA or gDNA that made up the material.

In the source study's methods: Nucleated cell number was recorded as an estimate derived from reference gene primer amplification. The data were produced by immunoSEQ multiplex PCR, yet TCRdb's version contains in-frame clones alone and is incomplete. V and J calls and clone size are as listed in that table; D and trimming were resolved from the DNA. The repertoire has approximately 220,000 clones, about four fifths of them found once; the top ten carry more than 4.5%. Per germline, CDR1 MGHRA and CDR2 YSYEKL. This CDR3 has 16 amino acids. V was clipped by 4 bases and J by 7 bases; unmatched bases: 12. Across about two dozen US areas, participants ranged in age from roughly 18 to 89 years. Cohort assignment relied on participant-reported clinical history.

The sequenced material came from PBMCs or T cells enriched from blood (not recorded which). The sequence came from a woman aged 45-59 years who had been exposed to COVID-19. This chain links TRBV4-1 with TRBJ1-3, with 8 bases matching TRBD1. The CDR3 DNA is TGCGCCAGCAGCCTTGGACAGGGCGTATCAAGGAACACCATATATTTT. Protein: CASSLGQGVSRNTIYF.